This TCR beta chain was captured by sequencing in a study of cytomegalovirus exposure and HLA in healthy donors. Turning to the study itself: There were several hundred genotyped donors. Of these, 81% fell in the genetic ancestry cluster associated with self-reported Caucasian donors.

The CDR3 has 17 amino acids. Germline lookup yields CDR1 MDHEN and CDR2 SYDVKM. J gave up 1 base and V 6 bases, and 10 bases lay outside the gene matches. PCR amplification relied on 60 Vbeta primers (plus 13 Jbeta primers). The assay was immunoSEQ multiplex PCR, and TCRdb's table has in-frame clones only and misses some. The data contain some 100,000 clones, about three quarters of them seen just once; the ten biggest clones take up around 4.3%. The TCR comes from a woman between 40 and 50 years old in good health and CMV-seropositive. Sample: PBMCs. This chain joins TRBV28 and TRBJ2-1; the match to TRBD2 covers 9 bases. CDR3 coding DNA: TGTGCCAGCAGGTTAAGGGTAGCGGGAGAGTCCTACAATGAGCAGTTCTTC. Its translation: CASRLRVAGESYNEQFF. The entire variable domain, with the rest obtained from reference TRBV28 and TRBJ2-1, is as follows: DVKVTQSSRYLVKRTGEKVFLECVQDMDHENMFWYRQDPGLGLRLIYFSYDVKMKEKGDIPEGYSVSREKKERFSLILESASTNQTSMYLCASRLRVAGESYNEQFFGPGTRLTVL.